This TCR beta chain was captured in a study of T cell responses to AZD1222 COVID-19 vaccine. Data came from immunoSEQ multiplex PCR; TCRdb stores just in-frame clones and leaves some out. The sample records under 150,000 clones, 88% being singletons. CDR3 size: 12 residues. The chain links TRBV12-3 or TRBV12-4 to TRBJ1-3; TRBD1 agrees at 7 bases. The TCR comes from an adult in good health. Material: peripheral blood, obtained on day 0 of AZD1222 vaccination. CDR3 in amino acids: CGSGSRGATWYF. The CDR3 nucleotides read TGTGGCTCGGGGAGCAGGGGGGCTACCTGGTATTTT.